A single sample gave rise to the 9 T cell receptor beta chains below, sequenced in a study of post-analysis software for immune sequencing data. Their antigens remain unidentified. The authors incorporated unique molecular identifiers into the TCR beta cDNA libraries. One entry per CDR3 protein results from TCRdb running MiXCR on the PCR reads. The sample contains approximately 770,000 distinct CDR3 sequences, 40% to 55% of which appear only once. Study outcomes and limitations: Controls showed lower frequencies than patients for roughly five TRBV segments, and TRBV5-6, TRBV5-1 and TRBV20-1 were among these.

The sequenced sample was blood. Every receptor here comes from a girl aged 5 to 17 with multiple sclerosis.

This clonotype appeared a few times. The gene calls are TRBV5-1 and TRBJ2-1, with D maybe TRBD2 (6 bases). V lost 8 bases to trimming and J lost 3 bases, with 15 bases between them. From germline, CDR1 is SGHRS and CDR2 YFSETQ. The CDR3 has 14 amino acids. CDR3 DNA sequence: TGCGCCAGTTCCCGGGACTCGCGCTACAATGAGCAGTTCTTC. This encodes CASSRDSRYNEQFF.

CDR3 bases: TGTGCCAGCAGCTTGGCCGAGGCAGAATACAATGAGCAGTTCTTC. It specifies CASSLAEAEYNEQFF. The chain employs TRBV7-2 and TRBJ2-1; D is uncertain. Per germline, CDR1 SGHTA and CDR2 FQGNSA. This CDR3 region has 15 residues. Trimming removed 3 bases from V and 4 bases from J, with 13 bases in between.

This clonotype was seen a handful of times. A read error may explain this, as a much larger clone is one base away. The chain links TRBV20-1 to TRBJ2-1, with 9 bases lining up with TRBD2. CDR3 length equals 14 residues. Germline lookup yields CDR1 DFQATT and CDR2 SNEGSKA (reference sequence). Trimming cost V 6 bases and J 10 bases; bases outside gene matches: 13. This CDR3 reads CSAPRAGGKLEQFF. The CDR3 DNA follows: TGCAGTGCCCCCCGAGCGGGAGGCAAGCTCGAGCAGTTCTTC.

On this clonotype: At one end the junction does not follow the germline gene, possibly because of a read error. The chain has TRBV7-9 and TRBJ2-1, with D possibly TRBD1 on 6 matching bases. The V gene's germline CDR1 is SEHNR and CDR2 FQNEAQ (reference sequence). CDR3 length: 14 residues. CDR3: CASSFGQSSNEQFF. CDR3 DNA sequence: TGTGCCAGCAGCTTCGGACAGTCCTCCAATGAGCAGTTCTTC.

This chain uses TRBV7-9 with TRBJ2-7, with 7 bases aligning to TRBD2. Losses at the gene ends were 4 bases for V and 0 bases for J; bases not matched to a gene: 9. The CDR3 consists of 16 residues. Looked up from germline, CDR1 is SEHNR and CDR2 is FQNEAQ (reference sequence). The CDR3 region has the DNA TGTGCCAGCAGCTCGGGAATAGCGGGCCCCTCCTACGAGCAGTACTTC. Translating gives CASSSGIAGPSYEQYF. Drawing the rest from reference TRBV7-9 and TRBJ2-7, the complete variable domain is DTGVSQNPRHKITKRGQNVTFRCDPISEHNRLYWYRQTLGQGPEFLTYFQNEAQLEKSRLLSDRFSAERPKGSFSTLEIQRTEQGDSAMYLCASSSGIAGPSYEQYFGPGTRLTVT.

The chain links TRBV20-1 to TRBJ2-7, with D possibly matching TRBD2 (5 bases). The J call may be in error: the DNA end matches TRBJ2-5 better. Germline V gene data show CDR1 as DFQATT and CDR2 as SNEGSKA (reference sequence). This CDR3 spans 13 amino acids. CDR3 in DNA: TGCAGTGCTAGTCGGCTAGCCCAAGAGACCCAGTACTTC. Translated: CSASRLAQETQYF.

This sequence joins TRBV7-8 and TRBJ1-2, with a possible D match to TRBD1 (5 bases). Germline lookup yields CDR1 SGHVS and CDR2 FQNEAQ. Trimming left V 3 bases short and J 8 bases short, with 13 bases between. This CDR3 has 13 amino acids. The CDR3 sequence: CASSFVQGRGYTF. In nucleotides, the CDR3 is TGTGCCAGCAGCTTTGTTCAGGGAAGAGGCTACACCTTC. The variable domain in full, completed from reference TRBV7-8 and TRBJ1-2, reads GAGVSQSPRYKVAKRGQDVALRCDPISGHVSLFWYQQALGQGPEFLTYFQNEAQLDKSGLPSDRFFAERPEGSVSTLKIQRTQQEDSAVYLCASSFVQGRGYTFGSGTRLTVV.

This clonotype was seen just once. The chain combines TRBV20-1 with TRBJ2-7; 7 nucleotides line up with TRBD1. Germline lookup yields CDR1 DFQATT and CDR2 SNEGSKA (reference sequence). The CDR3 totals 12 residues. Trimming took 5 bases from V and 5 from J; bases not matched to a gene: 6. The CDR3 loop reads CSAHRGGHEQYF. CDR3 sequence (DNA): TGCAGTGCTCACAGGGGCGGCCACGAGCAGTACTTC.

CDR3 amino acids: CASSSREGPNDEQFF. The CDR3 bases are TGTGCCAGCAGCTCACGGGAGGGCCCCAACGATGAGCAGTTCTTC. This rearrangement joins TRBV7-2 to TRBJ2-1; 8 bases map to TRBD2. The junction had 10 bases not matched to a gene; V was cut back by 4 bases and J by 8 bases. This CDR3 is built from 15 residues. CDR1 is SGHTA and CDR2 is FQGNSA in the germline V gene.